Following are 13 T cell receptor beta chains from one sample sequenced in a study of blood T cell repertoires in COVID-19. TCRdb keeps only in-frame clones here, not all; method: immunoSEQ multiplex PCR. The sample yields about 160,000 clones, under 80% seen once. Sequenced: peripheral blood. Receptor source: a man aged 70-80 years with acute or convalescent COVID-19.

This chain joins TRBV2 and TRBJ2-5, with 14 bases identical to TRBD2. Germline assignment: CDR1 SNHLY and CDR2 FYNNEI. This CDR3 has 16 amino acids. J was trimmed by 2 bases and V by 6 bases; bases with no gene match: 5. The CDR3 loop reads CASRRTSGGIQETQYF. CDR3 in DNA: TGTGCCAGCAGGAGGACTAGCGGGGGGATTCAAGAGACCCAGTACTTC.

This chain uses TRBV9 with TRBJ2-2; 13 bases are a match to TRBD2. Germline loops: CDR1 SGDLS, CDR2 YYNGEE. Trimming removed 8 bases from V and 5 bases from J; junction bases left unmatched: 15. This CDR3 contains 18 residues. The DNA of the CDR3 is TGTGCCAGTTCCCCTTTCGGACTAGCGGGAGCAGGTACCGGGGAGCTGTTTTTT. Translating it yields CASSPFGLAGAGTGELFF.

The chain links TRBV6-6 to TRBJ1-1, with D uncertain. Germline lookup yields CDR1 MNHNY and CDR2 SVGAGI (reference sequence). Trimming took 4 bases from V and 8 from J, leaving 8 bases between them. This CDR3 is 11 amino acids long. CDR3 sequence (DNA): TGTGCCAGCAGTTTTCAGTCCGAAGCTTTCTTT. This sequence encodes CASSFQSEAFF.

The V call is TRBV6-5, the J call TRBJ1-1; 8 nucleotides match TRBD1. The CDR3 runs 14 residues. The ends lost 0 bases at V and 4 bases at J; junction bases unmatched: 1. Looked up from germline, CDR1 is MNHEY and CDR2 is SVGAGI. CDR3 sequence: CASSYSTGATEAFF. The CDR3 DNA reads TGTGCCAGCAGTTACTCGACAGGGGCCACTGAAGCTTTCTTT.

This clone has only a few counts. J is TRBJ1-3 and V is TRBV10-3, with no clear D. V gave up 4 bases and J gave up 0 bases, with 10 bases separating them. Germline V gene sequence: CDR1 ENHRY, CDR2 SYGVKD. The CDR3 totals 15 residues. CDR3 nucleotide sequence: TGTGCCATCAGTGGAGGTCTTAGCTCTGGAAACACCATATATTTT. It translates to CAISGGLSSGNTIYF.

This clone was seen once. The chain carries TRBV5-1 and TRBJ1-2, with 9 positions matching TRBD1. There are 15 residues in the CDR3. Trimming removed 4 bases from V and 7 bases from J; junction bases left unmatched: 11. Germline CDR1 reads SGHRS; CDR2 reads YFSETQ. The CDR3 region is CASSDGMGQGSGYTF. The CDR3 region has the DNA TGCGCCAGCAGCGACGGTATGGGACAGGGTTCTGGCTACACCTTC.

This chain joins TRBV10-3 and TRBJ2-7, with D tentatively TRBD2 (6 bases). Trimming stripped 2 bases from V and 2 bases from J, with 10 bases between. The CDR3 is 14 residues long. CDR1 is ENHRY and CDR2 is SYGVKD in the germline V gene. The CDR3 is CAISEPAGTYEQYF. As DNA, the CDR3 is TGTGCCATCAGTGAGCCCGCGGGGACCTACGAGCAGTACTTC.

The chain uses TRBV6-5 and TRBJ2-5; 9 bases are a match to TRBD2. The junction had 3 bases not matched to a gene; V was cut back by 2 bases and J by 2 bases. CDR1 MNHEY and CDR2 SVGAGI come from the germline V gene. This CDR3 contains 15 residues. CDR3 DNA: TGTGCCAGCAGTTACACTGGACTAGCGCAAGAGACCCAGTACTTC. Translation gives CASSYTGLAQETQYF.

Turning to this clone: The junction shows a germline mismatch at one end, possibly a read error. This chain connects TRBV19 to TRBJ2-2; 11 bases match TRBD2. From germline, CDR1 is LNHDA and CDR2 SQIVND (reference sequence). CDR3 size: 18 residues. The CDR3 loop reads CATSSIKLAGEGTGELFF. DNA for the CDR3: TGTGCCACTAGTAGTATCAAACTAGCGGGAGAGGGCACCGGGGAGCTGTTTTTT.

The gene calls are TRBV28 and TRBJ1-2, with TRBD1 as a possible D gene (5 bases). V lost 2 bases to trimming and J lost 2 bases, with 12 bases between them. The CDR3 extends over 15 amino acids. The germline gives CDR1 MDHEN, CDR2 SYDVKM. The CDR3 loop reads CASSLSREVNYGYTF. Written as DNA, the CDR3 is TGTGCCAGCAGTTTAAGCAGGGAAGTCAACTATGGCTACACCTTC.

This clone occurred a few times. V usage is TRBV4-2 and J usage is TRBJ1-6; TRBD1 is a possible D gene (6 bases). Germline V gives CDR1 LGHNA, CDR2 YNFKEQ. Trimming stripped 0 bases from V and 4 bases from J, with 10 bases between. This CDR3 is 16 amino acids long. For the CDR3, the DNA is TGTGCCAGCAGCCAAGATCTCGGACAGTATAATTCACCCCTCCACTTT. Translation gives CASSQDLGQYNSPLHF.

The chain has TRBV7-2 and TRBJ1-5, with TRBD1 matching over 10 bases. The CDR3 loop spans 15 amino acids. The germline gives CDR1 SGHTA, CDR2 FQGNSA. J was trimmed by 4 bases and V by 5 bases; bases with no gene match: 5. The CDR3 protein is CASSRGQGVNQPQHF. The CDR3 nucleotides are TGTGCCAGCAGCAGAGGACAGGGGGTAAATCAGCCCCAGCATTTT.

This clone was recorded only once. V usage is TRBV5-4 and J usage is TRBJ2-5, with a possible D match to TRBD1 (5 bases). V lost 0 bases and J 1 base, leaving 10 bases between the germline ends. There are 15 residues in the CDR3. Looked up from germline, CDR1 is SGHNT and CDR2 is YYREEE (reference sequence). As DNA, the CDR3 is TGTGCCAGCAGCTTGGTCGCCCAGGGCCAAGAGACCCAGTACTTC. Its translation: CASSLVAQGQETQYF.